This TCR beta chain derives from a study of T cells in narcolepsy. Comments on this clone: The antigen is unknown.

CDR3 length equals 15 residues. Trimming left V 3 bases short and J 8 bases short, with 17 bases between. Germline lookup yields CDR1 SGHDT and CDR2 YYEEEE. Libraries were prepared by immunoSEQ multiplex PCR; TCRdb keeps only in-frame clonotypes and omits some of them. The data show 25,000 to 35,000 clones, with about four fifths seen just once and about 0.62% held by the top ten. Whole-study findings and limits: Healthy controls reportedly lacked the autoreactive clonotypes serially found in patients' blood. Same-patient CSF and blood CD4+ T cell clonotypes included HCRT-specific and TRIB2-specific autoreactive ones.

Material: memory (CD45RA-) CD4+ T cells from blood. This chain connects TRBV5-6 to TRBJ1-4, with D perhaps matching TRBD1 (5 bases). The clonotype was recovered from a human donor in good health. The CDR3 bases are TGTGCCAGCAGCTCTGTAACCAGGGAGGGCGAAAAACTGTTTTTT. Translated, it gives CASSSVTREGEKLFF.